The next 6 T cell receptor beta chains were all read from a single sample in a study of blood T cell repertoires in COVID-19. Generated by immunoSEQ multiplex PCR, the TCRdb table keeps only in-frame clones and is missing some. Among 200,000 to 250,000 clones, about 80% were seen once, and the ten largest hold roughly 1.3%. Sequencing was done on a sample of PBMCs or T cells enriched from blood (not recorded which). These receptors were collected from a woman aged 40 to 49 with acute COVID-19.

The rearrangement links TRBV2 to TRBJ1-5; 8 nucleotides agree with TRBD1. Per the germline V gene, CDR1 is SNHLY and CDR2 is FYNNEI. CDR3 size: 16 residues. The V gene end was trimmed by 5 bases and the J gene end by 2 bases; junction bases not matched to a gene: 8. The CDR3 nucleotides are TGTGCCAGCAGTCCAACGGGACAGGAAGGCAATCAGCCCCAGCATTTT. Translated: CASSPTGQEGNQPQHF.

The rearrangement links TRBV4-1 to TRBJ2-3; 9 nucleotides match TRBD2. J was trimmed by 14 bases and V by 3 bases; bases with no gene match: 12. The CDR3 totals 14 residues. Germline V gene data show CDR1 as MGHRA and CDR2 as YSYEKL. CDR3 region: CASSHWGAGGPAYF. The CDR3 DNA is TGCGCCAGCAGCCATTGGGGAGCGGGGGGCCCCGCGTATTTT.

This clone came up a few times. V usage is TRBV4-1 and J usage is TRBJ2-1; TRBD2 matches 10 bases. The CDR3 sequence is 16 residues long. J lost 7 bases, V lost 4 bases, and 10 bases had no gene match. The germline CDR1 and CDR2 sequences are MGHRA and YSYEKL. This chain's CDR3 is CASSPDPSGSRNEQFF. In nucleotides, the CDR3 is TGCGCCAGCAGCCCAGACCCTAGCGGGAGTCGAAATGAGCAGTTCTTC.

The chain is built from TRBV28 and TRBJ1-5; D gene uncertain. There are 13 residues in the CDR3. The germline gives CDR1 MDHEN, CDR2 SYDVKM. Deletions cut 6 bases from V and 2 bases from J, with 8 bases between. CDR3 sequence: CASREKRNQPQHF. The CDR3 coding sequence is TGTGCCAGCAGGGAGAAGCGCAATCAGCCCCAGCATTTT.

This chain links TRBV10-1 with TRBJ2-7; 9 positions agree with TRBD1. V lost 5 bases, J lost 4 bases, and 3 bases stayed unmatched. Per germline, CDR1 WNHNN and CDR2 SYGVQD (reference sequence). There are 13 residues in the CDR3. CDR3 DNA: TGCGCCAGCAGTCCACAGGGGGCTTACGAGCAGTACTTC. It yields the protein CASSPQGAYEQYF.

The J gene is TRBJ1-5, the V gene TRBV18; 8 bases are a match to TRBD1. Germline CDR1 and CDR2: KGHSH and LQKENI. The CDR3 sequence is 17 residues long. V lost 8 bases to trimming and J lost 0 bases; unmatched junction nucleotides: 12. The CDR3 DNA sequence: TGTGCCAGCAAACAAGACAGGGGAGATCGTAGCAATCAGCCCCAGCATTTT. Amino acids: CASKQDRGDRSNQPQHF.